The clone carrying this T cell receptor (beta chain) occurred many times. Its specificity is not known. This entry is derived from a study of T cells in Graves' hyperthyroidism and ophthalmopathy. The wider study: Peripheral blood was obtained at initial diagnosis, preceding any treatment.

Germline CDR1 reads SGDLS; CDR2 reads YYNGEE. The CDR3 runs to 14 residues. Trimming removed 0 bases from V and 11 bases from J; junction bases left unmatched: 3. Researchers amplified the TCR beta CDR3 regions from RNA transcripts. First-round RT-PCR with HTBI primers amplified the TCR CDR3 region. From the multiplex PCR reads, TCRdb called clonotypes with MiXCR, one entry per CDR3 protein. The repertoire consists of under 600,000 distinct CDR3 sequences, with more than 15% occurring once and the leading ten covering more than 3%. PBMCs were collected from a roughly 9.7 ml volume of fresh peripheral blood. Study findings and constraints: Most thyroid clonotypes with frequency above 0.001 were detected in blood. Ophthalmopathy got predicted by the model a median about 6.5 months before its onset.

The sample taken for sequencing was blood. This receptor was obtained from a woman aged 40 to 50 with Graves' ophthalmopathy. This chain uses TRBV9 with TRBJ1-6; 9 positions match TRBD1. CDR3 amino acids: CASSVATGGTPLHF. CDR3 coding DNA: TGTGCCAGCAGCGTAGCTACAGGGGGCACACCCCTCCACTTT.